The TCR beta chain under discussion was sequenced for a study of cytomegalovirus exposure and HLA in healthy donors. This CDR3 has 15 amino acids. CDR1 SGHRS and CDR2 YFSETQ come from the germline V gene. V gave up 5 bases and J gave up 2 bases; unmatched junction bases: 7. Study-level points and caveats: TCR beta V- and J-gene trimming, according to a later analysis, was linked to a missense DCLRE1C variant.

Remarks on this clone: Its specificity is unknown.

It was with 60 Vbeta and 13 Jbeta primers that the PCR ran. Per the authors' pipeline: As a later analysis found, there were 70 million to 80 million unique TCR beta chains, of which roughly 11 million were shared. Only in-frame clones appear in the TCRdb table, and some are missing; sequencing was by immunoSEQ multiplex PCR. The V and J calls and clone size come from that table; D and trimming were worked out from the DNA. Among fewer than 200,000 clones listed, approximately 77% were seen once. This rearrangement joins TRBV5-1 to TRBJ2-3; the match to TRBD1 covers 8 bases. The sequenced material came from PBMCs. The source of this sequence is a male donor in good health and CMV-seronegative. The CDR3, as DNA: TGCGCCAGCAGAACCGGACAGGGCTACACAGATACGCAGTATTTT. Protein: CASRTGQGYTDTQYF.